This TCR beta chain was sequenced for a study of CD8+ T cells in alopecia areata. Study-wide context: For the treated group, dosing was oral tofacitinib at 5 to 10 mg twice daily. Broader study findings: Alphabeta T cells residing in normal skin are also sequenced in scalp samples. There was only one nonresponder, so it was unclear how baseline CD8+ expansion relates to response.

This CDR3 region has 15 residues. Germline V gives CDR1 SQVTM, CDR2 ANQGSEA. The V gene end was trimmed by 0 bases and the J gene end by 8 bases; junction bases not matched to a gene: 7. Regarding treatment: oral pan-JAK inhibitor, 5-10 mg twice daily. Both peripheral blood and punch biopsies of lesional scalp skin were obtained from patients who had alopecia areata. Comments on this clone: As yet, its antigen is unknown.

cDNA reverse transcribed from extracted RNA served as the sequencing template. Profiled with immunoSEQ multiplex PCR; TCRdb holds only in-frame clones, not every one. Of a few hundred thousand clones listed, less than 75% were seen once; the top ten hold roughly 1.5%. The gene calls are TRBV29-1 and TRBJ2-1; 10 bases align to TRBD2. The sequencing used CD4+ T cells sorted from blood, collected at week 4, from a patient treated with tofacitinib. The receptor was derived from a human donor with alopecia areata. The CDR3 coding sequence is TGCAGCGTTGAAGAGCCTAGCGGGGGCCTTGATGAGCAGTTCTTC. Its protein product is CSVEEPSGGLDEQFF.